This T cell receptor beta chain was sequenced in a study of blood T cell repertoires in COVID-19. CDR3 length: 14 amino acids. V lost 10 bases to trimming and J lost 2 bases, with 15 bases between them. Looked up from germline, CDR1 is MDHEN and CDR2 is SYDVKM. Measured with immunoSEQ multiplex PCR; TCRdb has only the in-frame clones, and not every one. The sample contains approximately 40,000 clones, approximately 83% of which appear only once. The sample comprised peripheral blood. The chain uses TRBV28 and TRBJ2-4; the D gene is possibly TRBD2 (6 bases). The sequence was obtained from a woman aged 60-70 years with acute or convalescent COVID-19. CDR3 in DNA: TGTGCCACTAGGGTGGGAGGCACCAAAAACATTCAGTACTTC. Translated, it gives CATRVGGTKNIQYF.